The 28 T cell receptor beta chains listed next were all sequenced from one sample in a study of T cells after yellow fever vaccination. Each CDR3 protein is one row after TCRdb ran MiXCR on the 5' RACE reads. Among some 390,000 distinct CDR3 sequences listed, 6.2% were seen once. The sequenced sample was PBMCs, obtained 5 days after the yellow fever booster vaccination. The receptors here all came from a young man who received the YFV17D yellow fever vaccine.

At least ten counts were recorded for this clonotype. This chain connects TRBV12-3 or TRBV12-4 to TRBJ2-3; perhaps TRBD1 as D (6 bases). V was trimmed by 6 bases and J by 2 bases, leaving 12 bases between them. The CDR3 has 14 residues. The CDR3 is CASRRDINTDTQYF. In DNA form, the CDR3 reads TGTGCCAGCAGAAGGGACATTAACACAGATACGCAGTATTTT.

This chain connects TRBV6-2 or TRBV6-3 to TRBJ2-3; 7 bases fit TRBD2. This CDR3 has 14 amino acids. The germline V gene has CDR1 MNHEY and CDR2 SVGEGT. V was pared by 6 bases and J by 4 bases, with 7 bases of the junction left unmatched. This chain's CDR3 is CASSAPSGSDTQYF. Here the CDR3 DNA reads TGTGCCAGCAGCGCTCCTAGCGGATCAGATACGCAGTATTTT.

There are a few counts of this clonotype. The CDR3 sequence is CASSSPGGRVNTEAFF. The CDR3 nucleotides read TGTGCCAGCAGTTCCCCAGGGGGAAGGGTGAACACTGAAGCTTTCTTT. This chain connects TRBV6-5 to TRBJ1-1, with 7 bases aligning to TRBD1. The CDR3 sequence is 16 residues long. V lost 4 bases to trimming and J lost 0 bases; unmatched junction nucleotides: 8. Germline V CDR1 and CDR2: MNHEY, SVGAGI.

This clonotype was seen a handful of times. The V call is TRBV5-4, the J call TRBJ2-7, with D perhaps matching TRBD1 (6 bases). There are 15 residues in the CDR3. Germline assignment: CDR1 SGHNT and CDR2 YYREEE (reference sequence). The germline V and J ends were trimmed by 0 bases and 1 base, with 11 bases remaining between them. The CDR3 nucleotides read TGTGCCAGCAGCTTGGTAGGACAGATGTCCTACGAGCAGTACTTC. It codes for CASSLVGQMSYEQYF.

This clonotype came up a few times. CDR3 sequence: CASSFTGPDTQYF. The CDR3, as DNA: TGTGCCAGCAGCTTTACGGGTCCAGATACGCAGTATTTT. The chain employs TRBV7-3 and TRBJ2-3; D ambiguous. V shed 3 bases and J shed 4 bases, with 8 bases lying between them. Per the germline V gene, CDR1 is SGHTA and CDR2 is FQGTGA. The CDR3 sequence is 13 residues long.

This clonotype was detected only a few times. The chain has TRBV7-8 and TRBJ2-4, with D tentatively TRBD1 (6 bases). Deletions cut 2 bases from V and 8 bases from J, with 16 bases between. CDR3 length: 15 amino acids. Germline CDR1 SGHVS, CDR2 FQNEAQ. The chain's CDR3 is CASSLLSGDGDIQYF. The CDR3 coding sequence is TGTGCCAGCAGCTTATTGTCAGGGGATGGGGACATTCAGTACTTC.

This clonotype was seen only a few times. In nucleotides, the CDR3 is TGTGCCAGCAGCCTTATCCCCCCTGGACAGGGTTTCAGCTCACCCCTCCACTTT. Its protein is CASSLIPPGQGFSSPLHF. This rearrangement joins TRBV27 to TRBJ1-6; 8 positions match TRBD1. The trim removed 6 bases at V and 10 bases at J, leaving 20 bases unmatched. Germline V lookup: CDR1 MNHEY, CDR2 SMNVEV (reference sequence). CDR3 length equals 18 residues.

This clonotype has at least ten counts. The chain employs TRBV10-3 and TRBJ2-1; TRBD1 matches 9 bases. The CDR3 is 14 amino acids. CDR1 ENHRY and CDR2 SYGVKD come from the germline V gene. The V and J ends lost 7 bases and 4 bases, in that order; junction bases with no gene match: 5. DNA for the CDR3: TGTGCCATCATGTCACAGGGGGCTTACAATGAGCAGTTCTTC. Translation gives CAIMSQGAYNEQFF.

Details on this clonotype: This may be a read error, as it is one base from a much larger clone. This rearrangement joins TRBV20-1 to TRBJ2-2; D is ambiguous. Trimming removed 5 bases from V and 10 bases from J, with 23 bases in between. This CDR3 comprises 15 residues. Germline-derived CDR1 and CDR2 are DFQATT and SNEGSKA (reference sequence). The CDR3 nucleotides read TGCAGTGCTGACGACCGGGCCTACAGTTTCGAGGAGCTGTTTTTT. Translation: CSADDRAYSFEELFF.

The table lists this clonotype with a few counts. The chain recombines TRBV29-1 with TRBJ2-7; either TRBD1 or TRBD2 may supply D (6 bases each). The CDR3 is 15 residues long. V was trimmed by 3 bases and J by 5 bases, leaving 20 bases between them. Per the germline V gene, CDR1 is SQVTM and CDR2 is ANQGSEA. The CDR3 sequence is CSVEGGEGGGDEQYF. The CDR3 DNA reads TGCAGCGTTGAGGGAGGAGAGGGGGGAGGAGACGAGCAGTACTTC.

The rearrangement joins TRBV15 to TRBJ1-1; D unresolved. V lost 3 bases to trimming and J lost 11 bases, with 19 bases between them. CDR3 length: 14 residues. The germline gives CDR1 LNHNV, CDR2 YYDKDF (reference sequence). This CDR3 is CATSSTQTARNAFF. The DNA of the CDR3 is TGTGCCACCAGCAGTACTCAAACGGCTAGGAACGCTTTCTTT.

The chain is built from TRBV30 and TRBJ2-5, with unresolved D. CDR1 and CDR2 from the germline V gene are GTSNPN and SVGIG (reference sequence). The CDR3 consists of 12 residues. Deletions cut 4 bases from V and 7 bases from J, with 13 bases between. The CDR3 DNA sequence: TGTGCCTGGATCCGACCGCCGGGGACCCAGTACTTC. This sequence encodes CAWIRPPGTQYF. The variable domain in full, completed from reference TRBV30 and TRBJ2-5, reads SQTIHQWPATLVQPVGSPLSLECTVEGTSNPNLYWYRQAAGRGLQLLFYSVGIGQISSEVPQNLSASRPQDRQFILSSKKLLLSDSGFYLCAWIRPPGTQYFGPGTRLLVL.

The sample holds many counts of this clonotype. CDR3 protein: CASSPAGTGSNGYTF. In nucleotides, the CDR3 is TGTGCCAGCAGCCCGGCCGGGACAGGGTCAAATGGCTACACCTTC. The chain is built from TRBV2 and TRBJ1-2; 9 nucleotides match TRBD1. Germline V lookup: CDR1 SNHLY, CDR2 FYNNEI. The junction had 11 bases not matched to a gene; V was cut back by 6 bases and J by 6 bases. This CDR3 contains 15 residues.

This clonotype was recorded many times. V usage is TRBV6-1 and J usage is TRBJ2-7; D is possibly TRBD1 or TRBD2 (5 bases each). The V gene's germline CDR1 is MNHNS and CDR2 SASEGT. V gave up 10 bases and J gave up 3 bases, with 16 bases separating them. CDR3 length: 13 residues. CDR3 amino acids: CATRRDLGYEQYF. The CDR3 coding sequence is TGTGCCACCCGCCGGGACCTCGGCTACGAGCAGTACTTC.

This clonotype has more than one count but fewer than ten. V usage is TRBV29-1 and J usage is TRBJ2-5; 9 bases match TRBD1. CDR3 length: 13 amino acids. V shed 3 bases, J shed 4 bases, and the junction held 3 bases outside the gene matches. CDR1 SQVTM and CDR2 ANQGSEA come from the germline V gene. The CDR3 bases are TGCAGCGTTGACCCGACAGGGGGAGAGACCCAGTACTTC. Residues: CSVDPTGGETQYF.

The chain uses TRBV20-1 and TRBJ2-3, with TRBD1 as a possible D gene (5 bases). V gave up 0 bases and J gave up 4 bases, with 17 bases separating them. The CDR3 has 16 amino acids. Per the germline V gene, CDR1 is DFQATT and CDR2 is SNEGSKA (reference sequence). CDR3 DNA sequence: TGCAGTGCTAGAGATCCCGGCCAGGGCCTAGCAGATACGCAGTATTTT. The encoded protein is CSARDPGQGLADTQYF.

This clonotype was observed many times. The genes are TRBV20-1 and TRBJ1-1, with D unclear. V dropped 3 bases and J dropped 11 bases, with 19 bases sitting between them. The CDR3 consists of 13 residues. In germline, CDR1 is DFQATT, CDR2 SNEGSKA (reference sequence). CDR3 region: CSASPQGPLGAFF. The CDR3 DNA follows: TGCAGTGCTAGCCCTCAAGGGCCCCTCGGGGCTTTCTTT.

The V call is TRBV18, the J call TRBJ2-1; the D is unclear. The length of the CDR3 is 16 residues. Germline CDR1 KGHSH, CDR2 LQKENI. With 0 bases removed from V and 0 bases from J, the gap between germline ends came to 9 bases. CDR3 sequence reads: CASSPPYRLSYNEQFF. The CDR3 DNA sequence: TGTGCCAGCTCACCACCGTATAGGCTCTCCTACAATGAGCAGTTCTTC.

The chain joins TRBV7-3 to TRBJ2-4, with D perhaps matching TRBD1 or TRBD2 (5 bases each). The CDR3 spans 14 residues. Germline V gives CDR1 SGHTA, CDR2 FQGTGA. V shed 2 bases and J shed 9 bases, with 14 bases lying between them. The CDR3 DNA is TGTGCCAGCAGCTTAGGAGGTCCTGGGACCATTCAGTACTTC. Its translation: CASSLGGPGTIQYF.

This sequence joins TRBV20-1 and TRBJ2-1; TRBD2 aligns across 11 bases. Per the germline V gene, CDR1 is DFQATT and CDR2 is SNEGSKA (reference sequence). This CDR3 has 16 amino acids. Losses at the gene ends were 5 bases for V and 7 bases for J; bases not matched to a gene: 13. This chain's CDR3 is CSASDIAGGIGNEQFF. CDR3 nucleotides: TGCAGTGCTTCCGATATAGCGGGAGGGATTGGGAATGAGCAGTTCTTC.

V is TRBV7-9 and J is TRBJ2-1; D possibly corresponds to TRBD1 (6 bases). The CDR3 is 15 residues long. The V gene's germline CDR1 is SEHNR and CDR2 FQNEAQ (reference sequence). V lost 4 bases and J lost 0, with 10 bases in between. CDR3 residues: CASSYRASSYNEQFF. CDR3 bases: TGTGCCAGCAGCTACAGGGCTAGCTCCTACAATGAGCAGTTCTTC.

This chain links TRBV4-1 with TRBJ1-4; 11 nucleotides align to TRBD1. CDR1 and CDR2 (germline): MGHRA, YSYEKL. Trimming removed 2 bases from V and 8 bases from J; junction bases left unmatched: 10. This CDR3 has 17 residues. CDR3 amino acids: CASSQPGQGVTSEKLFF. CDR3 nucleotide sequence: TGCGCCAGCAGCCAACCGGGACAGGGGGTAACTTCGGAAAAACTGTTTTTT.

A few counts support this clonotype. The rearrangement links TRBV27 to TRBJ2-2, with 9 bases aligning to TRBD2. The trim removed 6 bases at V and 6 bases at J, leaving 11 bases unmatched. In germline, CDR1 is MNHEY, CDR2 SMNVEV (reference sequence). This CDR3 has 16 amino acids. The CDR3, as DNA: TGTGCCAGCAGGCAAGCGGGAGGTCTGTCTTCCGGGGAGCTGTTTTTT. It specifies CASRQAGGLSSGELFF.

The table lists this clonotype with many counts. The chain links TRBV12-3 or TRBV12-4 to TRBJ2-3; 8 positions match TRBD2. The CDR3 length is 12 residues. The trim removed 5 bases at V and 11 bases at J, leaving 6 bases unmatched. CDR3 loop: CASSPGLAVQYF. CDR3 coding DNA: TGTGCCAGCAGTCCCGGACTAGCAGTGCAGTATTTT.

This clonotype was picked up many times. This sequence joins TRBV7-2 and TRBJ2-1, with D unresolved. V was shortened by 3 bases and J by 5 bases, with 5 bases between the two germline ends. Germline V gives CDR1 SGHTA, CDR2 FQGNSA. The CDR3 is 12 amino acids. The CDR3 here is CASSFIDNEQFF. The CDR3 bases are TGTGCCAGCAGCTTTATCGACAATGAGCAGTTCTTC.

The chain uses TRBV11-1 and TRBJ2-1; 13 nucleotides agree with TRBD2. V gave up 5 bases and J gave up 2 bases; unmatched junction bases: 12. Germline-derived CDR1 and CDR2 are SGHAT and FQDESV (reference sequence). CDR3 length: 19 residues. The CDR3: CASSPAGLAGAKTYNEQFF. The CDR3 nucleotides read TGTGCCAGCAGCCCAGCAGGACTAGCGGGGGCAAAAACCTACAATGAGCAGTTCTTC.

The V call is TRBV7-9, the J call TRBJ2-7, with D uncertain. The CDR3 is made up of 16 amino acids. V dropped 4 bases and J dropped 7 bases, with 23 bases sitting between them. Germline V lookup: CDR1 SEHNR, CDR2 FQNEAQ (reference sequence). This CDR3 is CASSSNTGTHWGEQYF. The DNA for the CDR3 is TGTGCCAGCAGCTCCAATACCGGCACCCACTGGGGAGAGCAGTACTTC. Full variable domain (outside the CDR3, taken from reference TRBV7-9 and TRBJ2-7): DTGVSQNPRHKITKRGQNVTFRCDPISEHNRLYWYRQTLGQGPEFLTYFQNEAQLEKSRLLSDRFSAERPKGSFSTLEIQRTEQGDSAMYLCASSSNTGTHWGEQYFGPGTRLTVT.

The sample holds many counts of this clonotype. The rearrangement joins TRBV20-1 to TRBJ2-7, with 10 bases matching TRBD1. Germline V gene data show CDR1 as DFQATT and CDR2 as SNEGSKA (reference sequence). V gave up 3 bases and J gave up 6 bases; unmatched junction bases: 5. This CDR3 region has 13 residues. CDR3 sequence reads: CSASPGQGSEQYF. The CDR3 DNA reads as TGCAGTGCTAGCCCGGGACAGGGGAGCGAGCAGTACTTC.